Sequencing of this T cell receptor beta chain was carried out in a study of identical twins. The table lists this clonotype with a few counts. Its antigen is not identified. TCRdb re-derived calls from the 5' RACE reads in MiXCR, one entry per CDR3 protein. This sample carries 650,000 to 750,000 distinct CDR3 sequences, 21% of them seen once, and the ten largest clones take more than 4%. Study outcomes and limitations: Invariant populations such as MAIT and iNKT cells could partly muddle zero-insertion analyses.

These sequences were also reported in another study, on T cells expressing NK-cell markers. According to that study: Dominant NKG2C+ clonotypes in roughly 6 donors made up about 1.0-8% of CD8+ T cells.

The specimen sequenced was PBMCs. The receptor comes from a woman under 30 in good health.

In DNA, the CDR3 is TGCAGTGCTAGCGTGAGGCTGGGGCAAGAGACCCAGTACTTC. Its protein product is CSASVRLGQETQYF. V gene TRBV20-1 combines with J gene TRBJ2-5, with unresolved D. Per the germline V gene, CDR1 is DFQATT and CDR2 is SNEGSKA (reference sequence). Trimming shortened V by 3 bases and J by 2 bases, and 13 bases separated the two germline ends. The CDR3 extends over 14 amino acids.